The sequence of this T cell receptor (beta chain) was determined in a study of blood T cell repertoires in COVID-19. Study information: Both acute and convalescent COVID-19 samples were obtained from the United States, Italy and Spain. PBMCs, B-cell-depleted T cells, or T cells provided the cDNA or gDNA that made up the material.

The germline V gene encodes CDR1 MNHEY and CDR2 SVGEGT. Trimming at V came to 5 bases and at J to 6 bases, leaving 6 bases not matched to a gene. The CDR3 totals 14 residues. Per the original data handling: Counts of nucleated cells, estimated from reference gene primer amplification, were obtained. Assay used: immunoSEQ multiplex PCR; TCRdb lists only in-frame clones, some missing. The DNA was the basis for D and trimming; V, J and clone size are from that table. The table lists approximately 96,000 clones, roughly 80% of them singletons. The receptor was isolated from an elderly woman with acute or convalescent COVID-19. Sequencing input: peripheral blood. The chain links TRBV6-2 or TRBV6-3 to TRBJ1-5, with TRBD1 matching over 8 bases. The CDR3 here is CASSGQGRSQPQHF. In DNA form, the CDR3 reads TGTGCCAGCAGTGGACAGGGAAGATCTCAGCCCCAGCATTTT.